This entry features one T cell receptor beta chain sequence. The study drew participants aged about 18 to 95 years from approximately 23 US areas. The data derive from a study of blood T cell repertoires in COVID-19. CDR3 length: 14 residues. V shed 0 bases and J shed 0 bases, with 6 bases lying between them. Germline CDR1 GTSNPN, CDR2 SVGIG (reference sequence). Repertoires were generated with immunoSEQ multiplex PCR, while TCRdb's copy carries only in-frame clones and drops some. This table has around 170,000 clones, roughly 84% appearing once. This sequence originates from a woman aged 50 to 60 who had recovered from COVID-19. The chain uses TRBV30 and TRBJ1-5; D may be TRBD1 (6 bases). Sequencing was performed on PBMCs or T cells enriched from blood (not recorded which). For the CDR3, the DNA is TGTGCCTGGAGTGTGGGACATAGCAATCAGCCCCAGCATTTT. It translates to CAWSVGHSNQPQHF.